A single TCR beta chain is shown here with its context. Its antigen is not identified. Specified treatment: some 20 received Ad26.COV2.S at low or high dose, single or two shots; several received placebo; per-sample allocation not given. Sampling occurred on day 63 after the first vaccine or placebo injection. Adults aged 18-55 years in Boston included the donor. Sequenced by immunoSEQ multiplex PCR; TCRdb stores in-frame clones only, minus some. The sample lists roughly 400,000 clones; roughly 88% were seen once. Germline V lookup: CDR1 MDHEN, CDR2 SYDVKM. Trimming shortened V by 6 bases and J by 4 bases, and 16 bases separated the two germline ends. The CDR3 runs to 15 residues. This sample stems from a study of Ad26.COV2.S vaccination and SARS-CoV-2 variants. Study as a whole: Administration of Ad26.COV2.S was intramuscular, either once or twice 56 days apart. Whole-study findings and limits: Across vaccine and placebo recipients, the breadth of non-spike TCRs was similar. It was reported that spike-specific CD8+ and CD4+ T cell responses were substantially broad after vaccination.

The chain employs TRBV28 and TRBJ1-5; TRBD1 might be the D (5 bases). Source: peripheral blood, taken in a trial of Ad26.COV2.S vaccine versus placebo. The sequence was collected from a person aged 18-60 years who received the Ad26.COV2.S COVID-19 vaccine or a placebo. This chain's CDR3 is CASSRGDGANQPQHF. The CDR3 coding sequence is TGTGCCAGCAGCCGCGGGGACGGAGCAAATCAGCCCCAGCATTTT. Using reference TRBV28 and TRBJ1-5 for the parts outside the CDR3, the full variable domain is DVKVTQSSRYLVKRTGEKVFLECVQDMDHENMFWYRQDPGLGLRLIYFSYDVKMKEKGDIPEGYSVSREKKERFSLILESASTNQTSMYLCASSRGDGANQPQHFGDGTRLSIL.